This passage covers 19 T cell receptor beta chains from one sample sequenced in a study of T cell repertoires in cytomegalovirus infection. TCRdb reprocessed the reads via MiXCR and lists one record per CDR3 protein. The table records around 440,000 distinct CDR3 sequences, approximately 10% of them present only once. Specimen: PBMCs. The receptor set was obtained from a human donor in good health (CMV status not recorded). Some clones in this sample may be carry-over from other donors' samples.

The rearrangement links TRBV14 to TRBJ1-6; tentative D call: TRBD1 (6 bases). This CDR3 has 14 residues. Trimming removed 4 bases from V and 6 bases from J, with 10 bases in between. Germline V CDR1 and CDR2: SGHDN, FVKESK. The CDR3: CASSRQDPNSPLHF. For the CDR3, the DNA is TGTGCCAGCAGCCGACAGGACCCTAATTCACCCCTCCACTTT.

The chain employs TRBV3-1 and TRBJ1-1; D uncertain. V was shortened by 4 bases and J by 4 bases, with 10 bases between the two germline ends. This CDR3 contains 13 residues. Germline V gene lookup returns CDR1 LGHDT and CDR2 YNNKEL (reference sequence). The CDR3 DNA is TGTGCCAGCAGCCCCTCGGGATTCACTGAAGCTTTCTTT. Its translation is CASSPSGFTEAFF.

CDR3 bases: TGTGCCAGCAGCCCTCAAGATTTTACAACCTCTGGAAACACCATATATTTT. Amino acid sequence: CASSPQDFTTSGNTIYF. This chain links TRBV3-1 with TRBJ1-3, with no clear D. The germline V gene encodes CDR1 LGHDT and CDR2 YNNKEL (reference sequence). The CDR3 is 17 residues long. Deletions cut 4 bases from V and 0 bases from J, with 16 bases between.

This clonotype came up many times. V gene TRBV12-3 or TRBV12-4 combines with J gene TRBJ2-3, with a tentative D call TRBD2 (5 bases). There are 12 residues in the CDR3. V lost 4 bases to trimming and J lost 7 bases, with 9 bases between them. CDR3 sequence (DNA): TGTGCCAGCAGTTCACACGGGAATACGCAGTATTTT. It yields the protein CASSSHGNTQYF.

This clonotype was recorded a few times. The V and J genes are TRBV19 and TRBJ2-5; the match to TRBD2 covers 7 bases. Trimming cost V 7 bases and J 4 bases; bases outside gene matches: 9. Germline CDR1 reads LNHDA; CDR2 reads SQIVND (reference sequence). This CDR3 spans 14 amino acids. DNA of the CDR3: TGTGCCAGTAACCACGGGAGGAAGGGAGAGACCCAGTACTTC. This translates into CASNHGRKGETQYF.

The chain uses TRBV29-1 and TRBJ2-1, with 11 bases matching TRBD1. V shed 7 bases, J shed 2 bases, and the junction held 4 bases outside the gene matches. This CDR3 is 14 amino acids long. CDR1 and CDR2 (germline): SQVTM, ANQGSEA. The CDR3 here is CSARDRGTYNEQFF. The CDR3 bases are TGCAGCGCCCGGGACAGGGGGACCTACAATGAGCAGTTCTTC.

There are many counts of this clonotype. J is TRBJ1-1 and V is TRBV28; D ambiguous. The germline V and J ends were trimmed by 7 bases and 4 bases, with 13 bases remaining between them. CDR3 size: 13 residues. The germline gives CDR1 MDHEN, CDR2 SYDVKM. The CDR3 DNA sequence: TGTGCCAGCACGGCAGGTGATGGCACTGAAGCTTTCTTT. This sequence encodes CASTAGDGTEAFF.

In this sample, this clonotype turned up many times. The V call is TRBV2, the J call TRBJ1-5; 8 bases agree with TRBD1. Looked up from germline, CDR1 is SNHLY and CDR2 is FYNNEI. This CDR3 has 14 amino acids. Losses at the gene ends were 8 bases for V and 7 bases for J; bases not matched to a gene: 10. The CDR3 DNA reads TGTGCCAGCCGACAGGGGCGTGGGAGGCAGCCCCAGCATTTT. It is translated as CASRQGRGRQPQHF.

This clonotype was observed a few times. The chain combines TRBV28 with TRBJ2-2; D perhaps matches TRBD1 (6 bases). The CDR3 totals 14 residues. V gave up 10 bases and J gave up 1 base, with 13 bases separating them. Germline V gives CDR1 MDHEN, CDR2 SYDVKM. As DNA, the CDR3 is TGTGCCACCGACGAGGGACAGAACACCGGGGAGCTGTTTTTT. It translates to CATDEGQNTGELFF.

This sequence joins TRBV5-1 and TRBJ2-3; perhaps TRBD1 as D (5 bases). From germline, CDR1 is SGHRS and CDR2 YFSETQ. This CDR3 is 14 amino acids long. Trimming removed 3 bases at V and 4 bases at J, with 12 bases between. CDR3 in DNA: TGCGCCAGCAGCTCAAAAGGGGAAGCAGATACGCAGTATTTT. Residues: CASSSKGEADTQYF.

This clonotype was counted many times. This sequence joins TRBV29-1 and TRBJ1-2; D is undetermined. The germline V gene encodes CDR1 SQVTM and CDR2 ANQGSEA. CDR3 size: 13 residues. Trimming took 5 bases from V and 2 from J, leaving 12 bases between them. The CDR3: CSVFLRANYGYTF. CDR3 in DNA: TGCAGCGTTTTTCTCCGGGCGAACTATGGCTACACCTTC. Variable domain in full (rest from reference TRBV29-1 and TRBJ1-2): SAVISQKPSRDICQRGTSLTIQCQVDSQVTMMFWYRQQPGQSLTLIATANQGSEATYESGFVIDKFPISRPNLTFSTLTVSNMSPEDSSIYLCSVFLRANYGYTFGSGTRLTVV.

This clonotype was found many times. The rearrangement links TRBV7-8 to TRBJ1-6; weak D call: TRBD1 (5 bases). Germline CDR1 is SGHVS and CDR2 is FQNEAQ. V was pared by 1 base and J by 14 bases, with 24 bases between. This CDR3 comprises 17 residues. The CDR3 nucleotides read TGTGCCAGCAGCTTAGACTCGTCGGGACGGCGAAACGCTGCCCTCCACTTT. Amino acid sequence: CASSLDSSGRRNAALHF. The full variable domain, in which reference TRBV7-8 and TRBJ1-6 provide the parts outside the CDR3, is GAGVSQSPRYKVAKRGQDVALRCDPISGHVSLFWYQQALGQGPEFLTYFQNEAQLDKSGLPSDRFFAERPEGSVSTLKIQRTQQEDSAVYLCASSLDSSGRRNAALHFGNGTRLTVT.

The chain employs TRBV24-1 and TRBJ2-1; 7 positions match TRBD2. Trimming removed 1 base from V and 5 bases from J; junction bases left unmatched: 7. This CDR3 has 16 residues. The germline gives CDR1 KGHDR, CDR2 SFDVKD. CDR3 amino acids: CATSDLKRESHNEQFF. The DNA of the CDR3 is TGTGCCACCAGTGATTTAAAGCGGGAAAGTCACAATGAGCAGTTCTTC.

In its sample, this clonotype was seen many times. This sequence joins TRBV4-2 and TRBJ2-2; weak D call: TRBD2 (6 bases). Trimming took off 2 bases at V and 1 base at J, with 8 bases between the two ends. The CDR3 totals 15 residues. CDR1 is LGHNA, CDR2 YNFKEQ, per germline. Here the CDR3 reads CASSQLSGNTGELFF. In DNA, the CDR3 is TGTGCCAGCAGCCAACTTAGCGGGAACACCGGGGAGCTGTTTTTT.

The V call is TRBV25-1, the J call TRBJ1-1, with TRBD1 matching over 7 bases. V shed 5 bases, J shed 1 base, and the junction held 4 bases outside the gene matches. Germline V gene data show CDR1 as MGHDK and CDR2 as SYGVNS. There are 14 residues in the CDR3. The CDR3 DNA sequence: TGTGCCAGCAGTAACGGACAGGAGAACACTGAAGCTTTCTTT. Encoded protein: CASSNGQENTEAFF.

This clonotype showed up many times. The rearrangement joins TRBV28 to TRBJ1-2; TRBD1 is a possible D gene (6 bases). The CDR3 runs to 13 residues. With 5 bases removed from V and 4 bases from J, the gap between germline ends came to 11 bases. Germline values: CDR1 MDHEN, CDR2 SYDVKM. DNA of the CDR3: TGTGCCAGCAGTCGGGGGCCTATCTATGGCTACACCTTC. It encodes CASSRGPIYGYTF.

This clonotype showed up just a few times. The rearrangement joins TRBV5-1 to TRBJ1-1, with D perhaps TRBD1 (5 bases). The CDR3 is 13 residues long. Germline V gene data show CDR1 as SGHRS and CDR2 as YFSETQ. Trimming took 5 bases from V and 6 from J, leaving 14 bases between them. The CDR3 region is CASRPGTEPEAFF. The CDR3 bases are TGCGCCAGCAGGCCCGGGACGGAACCTGAAGCTTTCTTT. Full variable domain (missing parts from reference TRBV5-1 and TRBJ1-1): KAGVTQTPRYLIKTRGQQVTLSCSPISGHRSVSWYQQTPGQGLQFLFEYFSETQRNKGNFPGRFSGRQFSNSRSEMNVSTLELGDSALYLCASRPGTEPEAFFGQGTRLTVV.

The table lists this clonotype with many counts. This chain joins TRBV20-1 and TRBJ2-2; 10 nucleotides agree with TRBD2. CDR1 and CDR2 (germline): DFQATT, SNEGSKA (reference sequence). V was clipped by 3 bases and J by 6 bases; unmatched bases: 7. The CDR3 length is 15 residues. In DNA form, the CDR3 reads TGCAGTGCTAGCGGGCTAGCGGGGGTGTCCGGGGAGCTGTTTTTT. Its protein is CSASGLAGVSGELFF.

This clonotype appeared many times. J is TRBJ2-1 and V is TRBV12-3 or TRBV12-4; the D is unclear. The CDR3 has 15 residues. V was pared by 3 bases and J by 0 bases, with 9 bases between. Here the CDR3 reads CASSLLESSYNEQFF. The DNA of the CDR3 is TGTGCCAGCAGTTTGTTAGAGAGCTCCTACAATGAGCAGTTCTTC.